This TCR beta chain was sequenced for a study of tumor-infiltrating lymphocytes in primary liver carcinoma. TCR beta cDNA came from roughly 0.45 ug total RNA, primed with a constant-region primer. Three nested multiplex PCR rounds, a slightly modified ARM-PCR method, built the TCR beta libraries. Researchers ran the first two PCR rounds for roughly 11 cycles each with TRBV1-TRBV30 forward primers and a C-beta reverse primer. MiXCR, applied by TCRdb to the multiplex PCR reads, yields one record per CDR3 protein. The sample lists approximately 74,000 distinct CDR3 sequences, 71% seen once, with roughly 13% in the top ten. The tissue used was unsorted bulk material of roughly 17-34 mg. RNA and DNA were co-extracted from it with the AllPrep DNA/RNA mini kit. Those sampled were patients whose primary liver carcinoma was treated by surgical resection. About this clonotype: Its antigen is not identified. Compared with germline, one end of the junction differs, possibly owing to a read error.

Germline CDR1 is SGHNT and CDR2 is YYREEE (reference sequence). The CDR3 has 14 amino acids. Study results and limitations: Tumors carried a top-250-clone fraction significantly exceeding that of blood (p = 0.039).

The rearrangement uses TRBV5-4 and TRBJ2-1; D is unresolved. The receptor comes from a woman aged 55-70 years with primary liver carcinoma and hepatitis B virus infection. The source material was liver tumor tissue from sampling region 4. Specified subset: tumor region T4, right-lateral pole. The CDR3, as DNA: TGTGCCAGCAGCCGGAGTAGCTCCTACAATGAGCACTTCTTC. Protein product: CASSRSSSYNEHFF.